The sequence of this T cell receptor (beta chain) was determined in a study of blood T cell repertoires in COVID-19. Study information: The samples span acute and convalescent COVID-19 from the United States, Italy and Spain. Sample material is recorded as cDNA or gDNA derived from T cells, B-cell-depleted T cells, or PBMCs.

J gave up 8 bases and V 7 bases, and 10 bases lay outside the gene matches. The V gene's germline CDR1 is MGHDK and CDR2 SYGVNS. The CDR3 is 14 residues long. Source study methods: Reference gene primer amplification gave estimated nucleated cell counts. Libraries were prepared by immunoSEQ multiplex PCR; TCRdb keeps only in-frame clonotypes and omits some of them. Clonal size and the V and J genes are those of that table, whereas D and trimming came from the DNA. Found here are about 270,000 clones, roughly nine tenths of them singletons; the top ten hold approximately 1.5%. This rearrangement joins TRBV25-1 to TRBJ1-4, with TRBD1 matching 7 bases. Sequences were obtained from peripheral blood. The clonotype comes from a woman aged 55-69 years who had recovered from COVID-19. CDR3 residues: CASTRQGSGEKLFF. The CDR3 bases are TGTGCCAGCACTCGACAGGGTTCAGGGGAAAAACTGTTTTTT.